The 17 T cell receptor beta chains reported below all come from one sample, sequenced in a study of cytomegalovirus exposure and HLA in healthy donors. PCR employed 60 Vbeta and 13 Jbeta primers. Sequencing used immunoSEQ multiplex PCR; TCRdb keeps in-frame clones, though not all of them. The sample holds 130,000 to 150,000 clones, around 78% seen once. Sequencing input: PBMCs. The receptors here all came from a woman between 18 and 30 years old in good health and CMV-seronegative.

This clone turned up a few times. The chain combines TRBV5-1 with TRBJ2-5, with 14 bases that match TRBD2. V lost 4 bases, J lost 1 base, and 3 bases stayed unmatched. The CDR3 sequence is 16 residues long. CDR1 and CDR2 from the germline V gene are SGHRS and YFSETQ. CDR3: CASSPGTSGGQETQYF. The CDR3 nucleotides read TGCGCCAGCAGCCCGGGGACTAGCGGGGGCCAAGAGACCCAGTACTTC.

The rearrangement links TRBV25-1 to TRBJ2-5; TRBD2 aligns across 8 bases. Germline CDR1 reads MGHDK; CDR2 reads SYGVNS. The CDR3 extends over 14 amino acids. V gave up 1 base and J gave up 2 bases; unmatched junction bases: 0. The CDR3 DNA reads as TGTGCCAGCAGTGAATCGGGAGGGCAAGAGACCCAGTACTTC. Its protein product is CASSESGGQETQYF.

This clone was counted a single time. The rearrangement joins TRBV7-2 to TRBJ2-1; TRBD2 agrees at 14 bases. The V gene end was trimmed by 4 bases and the J gene end by 9 bases; junction bases not matched to a gene: 5. There are 15 residues in the CDR3. Germline lookup yields CDR1 SGHTA and CDR2 FQGNSA. CDR3 sequence (DNA): TGTGCCAGCAGCTCAAGACTAGCGGGGGGGCGTGAGCAGTTCTTC. Translated: CASSSRLAGGREQFF.

The CDR3 sequence is CASSSRPGTSVFSSYNEQFF. Here the CDR3 DNA reads TGTGCCAGCAGCTCTAGACCCGGGACTAGCGTATTTAGCTCCTACAATGAGCAGTTCTTC. The chain combines TRBV9 with TRBJ2-1, with 10 positions matching TRBD2. The CDR3 length is 20 residues. CDR1 is SGDLS, CDR2 YYNGEE, per germline. The trim removed 4 bases at V and 0 bases at J, leaving 16 bases unmatched.

The genes are TRBV19 and TRBJ2-6; D is undetermined. Trimming shortened V by 3 bases and J by 0 bases, and 9 bases separated the two germline ends. CDR3 length: 16 residues. Germline V gene data show CDR1 as LNHDA and CDR2 as SQIVND (reference sequence). CDR3 nucleotide sequence: TGTGCCAGTAGTATTCAAGCGCTCTCTGGGGCCAACGTCCTGACTTTC. Protein product: CASSIQALSGANVLTF.

The chain has TRBV9 and TRBJ2-1; 7 nucleotides agree with TRBD1. The CDR3 spans 14 residues. Germline V lookup: CDR1 SGDLS, CDR2 YYNGEE. Germline trimming cut 4 bases from V and 5 bases from J; bases unmatched to any gene: 6. The CDR3 region is CASSTLDRHNEQFF. The CDR3, as DNA: TGTGCCAGCAGCACGTTGGACAGGCACAATGAGCAGTTCTTC.

The chain uses TRBV7-2 and TRBJ1-2; D is undetermined. Germline lookup yields CDR1 SGHTA and CDR2 FQGNSA. This CDR3 region has 11 residues. V was trimmed by 9 bases and J by 8 bases, leaving 13 bases between them. The CDR3 protein is CASKKQEGYTF. The CDR3 region has the DNA TGTGCCAGTAAGAAGCAAGAGGGCTACACCTTC. The whole variable domain, filled in from reference TRBV7-2 and TRBJ1-2, reads GAGVSQSPSNKVTEKGKDVELRCDPISGHTALYWYRQSLGQGLEFLIYFQGNSAPDKSGLPSDRFSAERTGGSVSTLTIQRTQQEDSAVYLCASKKQEGYTFGSGTRLTVV.

The J gene is TRBJ1-6, the V gene TRBV4-3; D uncertain. Germline V gene lookup returns CDR1 LGHNA and CDR2 YSLEER. Trimming shortened V by 0 bases and J by 0 bases, and 15 bases separated the two germline ends. This CDR3 has 19 amino acids. CDR3 in DNA: TGCGCCAGCAGCCAAGATCGGGCGGGGTTCAGCTCCTATAATTCACCCCTCCACTTT. It encodes CASSQDRAGFSSYNSPLHF.

Regarding this clone: At one of its ends the junction is not consistent with the germline gene, which may arise from a read error. The chain employs TRBV9 and TRBJ1-5; no clear D gene. Germline V lookup: CDR1 SGDLS, CDR2 YYNGEE. The CDR3 loop spans 14 amino acids. This CDR3 reads CASSGGRSSQPQHF. As DNA, the CDR3 is TGTGCCAGCAGCGGAGGGCGAAGCAGTCAGCCCCAGCATTTT.

The chain carries TRBV7-2 and TRBJ2-1; TRBD1 agrees at 9 bases. Germline lookup yields CDR1 SGHTA and CDR2 FQGNSA. V was pared by 9 bases and J by 5 bases, with 11 bases of the junction left unmatched. CDR3 length: 15 residues. CDR3 bases: TGTGCCAGTTACAGGGGGCTGATGGATAACAATGAGCAGTTCTTC. It translates to CASYRGLMDNNEQFF. The variable domain in full, with the rest retrieved from reference TRBV7-2 and TRBJ2-1, is GAGVSQSPSNKVTEKGKDVELRCDPISGHTALYWYRQSLGQGLEFLIYFQGNSAPDKSGLPSDRFSAERTGGSVSTLTIQRTQQEDSAVYLCASYRGLMDNNEQFFGPGTRLTVL.

The V call is TRBV4-3, the J call TRBJ1-2, with 10 bases lining up with TRBD1. V shed 0 bases, J shed 2 bases, and the junction held 3 bases outside the gene matches. Per germline, CDR1 LGHNA and CDR2 YSLEER. This CDR3 comprises 16 residues. Written as DNA, the CDR3 is TGCGCCAGCAGCCAAGATAGGACAGGGGGGAACTATGGCTACACCTTC. Residues: CASSQDRTGGNYGYTF.

J is TRBJ1-2 and V is TRBV10-3; 10 bases match TRBD1. CDR1 and CDR2 (germline): ENHRY, SYGVKD. Trimming removed 6 bases from V and 7 bases from J; junction bases left unmatched: 8. The CDR3 runs to 14 residues. Here the CDR3 DNA reads TGTGCCATCAGATCGGGACAGGGGTTCGGTGGCTACACCTTC. It codes for CAIRSGQGFGGYTF.

The chain recombines TRBV11-3 with TRBJ1-1, with D maybe TRBD1 (5 bases). V gave up 6 bases and J gave up 4 bases, with 12 bases separating them. This CDR3 has 13 amino acids. CDR1 and CDR2 from the germline V gene are SGHNT and YENEEA. CDR3 DNA sequence: TGTGCCAGCAGTAGGCTCGGGGGCACTGAAGCTTTCTTT. Its translation is CASSRLGGTEAFF.

Note on this clone: This sample includes further DNA sequences coding for the same CDR3. V usage is TRBV19 and J usage is TRBJ1-5, with 11 bases matching TRBD1. V lost 6 bases and J lost 4; bases outside the gene matches: 2. Germline V gene data show CDR1 as LNHDA and CDR2 as SQIVND (reference sequence). The CDR3 runs to 14 residues. The CDR3 reads CASSGTGGNQPQHF. In DNA, the CDR3 is TGTGCCAGTAGCGGGACAGGGGGGAATCAGCCCCAGCATTTT.

The rearrangement joins TRBV28 to TRBJ2-1; tentative D call: TRBD1 (5 bases). Germline CDR1 MDHEN, CDR2 SYDVKM. Trimming removed 6 bases from V and 6 bases from J, with 15 bases in between. This CDR3 has 14 amino acids. Here the CDR3 reads CASRFAGLGNEQFF. The CDR3 nucleotides are TGTGCCAGCAGGTTCGCAGGGTTGGGCAATGAGCAGTTCTTC.

The chain joins TRBV7-9 to TRBJ2-4, with TRBD1 matching over 8 bases. Losses at the gene ends were 2 bases for V and 7 bases for J; bases not matched to a gene: 4. Germline CDR1 and CDR2: SEHNR and FQNEAQ (reference sequence). The length of the CDR3 is 14 residues. CDR3 DNA sequence: TGTGCCAGCAGCTTACGGACAGGGATCAACATTCAGTACTTC. This encodes CASSLRTGINIQYF.

This chain uses TRBV18 with TRBJ1-3, with 10 bases that match TRBD1. CDR1 KGHSH and CDR2 LQKENI come from the germline V gene. With V trimmed by 3 bases and J by 2 bases, 1 base remained unmatched. The CDR3 runs 15 residues. This CDR3 reads CASSPGTGAGNTIYF. The CDR3 DNA reads TGTGCCAGCTCACCCGGGACAGGGGCTGGAAACACCATATATTTT.